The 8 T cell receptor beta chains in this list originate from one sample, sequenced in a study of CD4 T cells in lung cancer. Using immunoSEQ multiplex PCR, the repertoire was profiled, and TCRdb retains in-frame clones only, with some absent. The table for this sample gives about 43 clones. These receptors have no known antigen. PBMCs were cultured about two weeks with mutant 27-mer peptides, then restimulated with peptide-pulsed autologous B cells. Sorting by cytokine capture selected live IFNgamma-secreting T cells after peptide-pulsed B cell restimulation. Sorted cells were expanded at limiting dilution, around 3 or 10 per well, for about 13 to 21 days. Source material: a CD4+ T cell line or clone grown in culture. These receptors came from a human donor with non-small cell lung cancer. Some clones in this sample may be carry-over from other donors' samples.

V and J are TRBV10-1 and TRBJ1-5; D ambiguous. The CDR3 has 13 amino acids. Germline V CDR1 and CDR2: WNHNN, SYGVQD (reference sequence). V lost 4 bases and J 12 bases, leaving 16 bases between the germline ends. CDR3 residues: CASSAQPGRDQHF. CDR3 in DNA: TGCGCCAGCAGTGCCCAGCCCGGCCGGGACCAGCATTTT.

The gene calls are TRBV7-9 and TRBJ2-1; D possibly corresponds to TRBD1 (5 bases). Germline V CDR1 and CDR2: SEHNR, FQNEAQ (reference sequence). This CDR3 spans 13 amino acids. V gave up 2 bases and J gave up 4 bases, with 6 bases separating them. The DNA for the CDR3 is TGTGCCAGCAGCTTAACAGGTTACAATGAGCAGTTCTTC. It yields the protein CASSLTGYNEQFF.

Written as DNA, the CDR3 is TGTGCCAGCAGTTCACACCAGGTCCACGAGCAGTACTTC. Its translation is CASSSHQVHEQYF. This chain joins TRBV28 and TRBJ2-7; the D is unclear. The CDR3 is made up of 13 amino acids. Trimming stripped 4 bases from V and 5 bases from J, with 12 bases between. Germline V gene sequence: CDR1 MDHEN, CDR2 SYDVKM. The full variable domain, completed using reference TRBV28 and TRBJ2-7, is DVKVTQSSRYLVKRTGEKVFLECVQDMDHENMFWYRQDPGLGLRLIYFSYDVKMKEKGDIPEGYSVSREKKERFSLILESASTNQTSMYLCASSSHQVHEQYFGPGTRLTVT.

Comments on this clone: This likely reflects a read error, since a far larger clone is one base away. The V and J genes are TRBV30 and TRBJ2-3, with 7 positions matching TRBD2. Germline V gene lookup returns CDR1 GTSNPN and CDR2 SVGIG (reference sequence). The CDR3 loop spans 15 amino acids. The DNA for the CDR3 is TGTGCCTGGAGTGCGTTGGCGGGAGCTAGAGATACGAAGTATTTT. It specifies CAWSALAGARDTKYF.

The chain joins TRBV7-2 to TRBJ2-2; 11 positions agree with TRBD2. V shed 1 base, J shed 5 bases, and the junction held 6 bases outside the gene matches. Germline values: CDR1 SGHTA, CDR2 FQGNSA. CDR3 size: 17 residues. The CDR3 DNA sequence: TGTGCCAGCAGCTTAGTCGGGACTAGCGGACTTACCGGGGAGCTGTTTTTT. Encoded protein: CASSLVGTSGLTGELFF.

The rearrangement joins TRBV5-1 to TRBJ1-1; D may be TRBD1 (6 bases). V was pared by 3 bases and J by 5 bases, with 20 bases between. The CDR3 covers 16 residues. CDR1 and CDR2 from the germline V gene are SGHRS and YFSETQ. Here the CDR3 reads CASSSPGGGRGTEAFF. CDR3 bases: TGCGCCAGCAGCTCTCCGGGGGGGGGCCGGGGTACTGAAGCTTTCTTT.

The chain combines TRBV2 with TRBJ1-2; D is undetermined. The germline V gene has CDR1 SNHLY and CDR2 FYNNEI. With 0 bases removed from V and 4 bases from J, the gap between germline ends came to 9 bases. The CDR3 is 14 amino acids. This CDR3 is CASSEARAGYGYTF. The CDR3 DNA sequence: TGTGCCAGCAGTGAAGCTAGGGCAGGCTATGGCTACACCTTC.

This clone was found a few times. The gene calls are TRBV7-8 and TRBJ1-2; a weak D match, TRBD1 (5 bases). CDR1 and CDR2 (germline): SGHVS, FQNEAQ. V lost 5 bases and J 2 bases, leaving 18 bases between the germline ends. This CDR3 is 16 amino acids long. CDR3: CASSPQRGLPNYGYTF. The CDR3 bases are TGTGCCAGCAGCCCACAAAGGGGACTCCCCAACTATGGCTACACCTTC.